This TCR beta chain was captured by sequencing in a study of cytomegalovirus exposure and HLA in healthy donors. The wider study: For the approximately 390 genotyped donors, 65% to 90% fell within the Caucasian-associated ancestry cluster. General study results and limits: Later on, a genetic analysis was performed. It linked a missense variant in DCLRE1C with V- and J-gene trimming of TCR beta. Fewer N-insertions (relative to the approximately 700-donor mean) were reportedly seen in an Asian-associated ancestry cluster in a later analysis.

In regard to this clone: Its antigen remains unidentified.

PCR amplification relied on 60 Vbeta primers (plus 13 Jbeta primers). Clones were read by immunoSEQ multiplex PCR, and TCRdb kept only the in-frame ones, dropping some. The profile shows roughly 170,000 clones, 65% to 85% of them singletons. Input material: PBMCs. The origin of this receptor is a woman between 45 and 65 years old in good health and CMV-seropositive.

The CDR3 loop is CASSISGVPSYEQYF. The CDR3 DNA reads as TGTGCCAGTAGTATTTCCGGGGTCCCGTCGTACGAGCAGTACTTC. The chain is built from TRBV19 and TRBJ2-7, with D possibly TRBD2 on 5 matching bases. CDR1 and CDR2 (germline): LNHDA, SQIVND (reference sequence). CDR3 size: 15 residues. V was pared by 3 bases and J by 4 bases, with 16 bases between.